These T cell receptor beta chains were read from a single sample in a study of shared clonotypes between healthy human individuals. Only in-frame clones appear in the TCRdb table, and some are missing; sequencing was by immunoSEQ multiplex PCR. The sample shows hundreds of thousands of clones, approximately 95% of them seen only once. Sequences were obtained from naive CD8+ T cells sorted from blood. All receptors derive from a woman in her twenties or thirties in good health. The CDR3 runs from the conserved cysteine through the conserved F or W. A D gene is named only where the DNA matches it firmly. Clone size is stated in some rows and not others, as once, few, many or a class when expanded.

D gene	V gene	J gene	clone size	CDR3 DNA	CDR3 protein
-	TRBV4-2	TRBJ1-5	-	TGTGCCAGCAGCCAAGTCTGGGCGCCCAGGGAGCCCCAGCATTTT	CASSQVWAPREPQHF
-	TRBV30	TRBJ1-2	-	TGTGCCTGGAGTCCACCGGGCGCTGGGCACTATGGCTACACCTTC	CAWSPPGAGHYGYTF
-	TRBV4-2	TRBJ1-5	-	TGTGCCAGCAGCTTGGACTCCTCGGCCCAGCATTTT	CASSLDSSAQHF
-	TRBV6-5	TRBJ2-3	once	TGTTCGGCAGAGAGCACAGATACGCAGTATTTT	CSAESTDTQYF
TRBD2	TRBV19	TRBJ2-7	-	TGTGCCAGTAGTATAGTCTGGGCTAGCGGGAGCAGGTACTACGAGCAGTACTTC	CASSIVWASGSRYYEQYF
-	TRBV7-8	TRBJ2-7	-	TGTGCCAGCAGCTTAGAGGATCGTTGGAGCGAGCAGTACTTC	CASSLEDRWSEQYF
-	TRBV16	TRBJ2-7	-	TGTGCCAGCAGCCAATCCGCAGGAATAGAAGCCTACGAGCAGTACTTC	CASSQSAGIEAYEQYF
TRBD1	TRBV27	TRBJ2-6	-	TGTGCCAGCAGTTTTTTGAGTCGCGTCCGGGACAGGGGTTCTGGGGCCAACGTCCTGACTTTC	CASSFLSRVRDRGSGANVLTF
TRBD2	TRBV19	TRBJ2-3	-	TGTGCCAGTAGTATCAGCACTAGCGGTTACACAGATACGCAGTATTTT	CASSISTSGYTDTQYF
TRBD2	TRBV2	TRBJ2-2	once	TGTGCCAGCAGTGCCCAGCGGGGTGAGCTCAACACCGGGGAGCTGTTTTTT	CASSAQRGELNTGELFF
-	TRBV9	TRBJ2-7	-	TGTGCCAGCAGCGTAGCGGACAACTACGAGCAGTACTTC	CASSVADNYEQYF